This TCR beta chain was captured in a study of T cells in Graves' hyperthyroidism and ophthalmopathy. What was amplified from RNA transcripts were TCR beta CDR3 regions. The primer set for the first-round RT-PCR of the TCR CDR3 was HTBI. TCRdb re-analysed the multiplex PCR reads in MiXCR, keeping a single row per CDR3 protein. The sample carries under 350,000 distinct CDR3 sequences, 13% recorded once. Many counts were recorded for this clonotype. The clonotype originates from a woman in her 30s with Graves' hyperthyroidism that later progressed to Graves' ophthalmopathy. The sample consisted of blood.

This chain's CDR3 is CSARGGLAGNYEQFF. CDR3 coding DNA: TGCAGTGCTAGAGGCGGACTAGCGGGTAATTATGAGCAGTTCTTC. This chain joins TRBV20-1 and TRBJ2-1, with TRBD2 identical over 11 bases. The germline gives CDR1 DFQATT, CDR2 SNEGSKA (reference sequence). Unmatched junction bases numbered 7, after V lost 1 base and J lost 8 bases. The length of the CDR3 is 15 residues.